This note documents a single T cell receptor (beta chain) sequence. This clone's antigen is unknown. The sample holds no much larger clone one base away, and base qualities are not on file. The method was the immunoSEQ multiplex PCR assay. For the multiplex PCR, a mixture combining 60 forward primers for TCR Vbeta segments and 13 reverse primers for TCR Jbeta segments was used. The CDR3 region of rearranged TCR beta genes was amplified from genomic DNA with a multiplex PCR assay. The amplified TCR beta libraries were sequenced on the Illumina HiSeq System as 87-base-pair reads. Regarding the original processing steps: In a later analysis, tens of millions of unique TCR beta chains were counted across the roughly 610 repertoires, and around 10 million of these chains were shared by at least two donors. Raw reads were error-corrected and collapsed into unique sequences with a nearest-neighbor algorithm that merged closely related sequences to remove PCR and sequencing errors. To assign V, D and J gene segments, CDR3 sequences were aligned to IMGT reference sequences. For a sequence to be retained, a match of at least six nucleotides to both a V gene segment and a J gene segment was required. Rearrangements were classified as productive when the CDR3 lacked stop codons and remained in frame with V and J, and all other rearrangements were classified as non-productive. CDR3 was defined according to IMGT convention as the region running from the second conserved V-encoded cysteine to the conserved J-encoded phenylalanine. In an earlier analysis of roughly 580 of the donors, sequences lacking an unambiguous match to a single V gene segment were excluded. In an earlier analysis of 587 of the donors, V segments were called functional above 56.7% productive rearrangements and were called segregating when the between-donor standard deviation exceeded 5%. A statistical classification framework was built to diagnose cytomegalovirus status from the catalog of TCR beta chain sequences. In a later analysis, V and J genes were assigned by comparing TCR nucleotide sequences against IMGT/GENE-DB human TR gene sequences. Using the TCRdist pipeline, a later analysis assigned CDR3 sequences along with most-parsimonious VDJ recombination scenarios. A later analysis defined each TCR beta chain by its CDR3 amino acid sequence plus V-gene family, and excluded reads lacking a unique V-gene family. A later analysis removed 592 highly shared, low-generation-probability nucleotide sequences to deal with suspected cross-contamination and a sequencing artifact. In a later analysis, a clonal expansion index for each public chain was calculated from normalized within-repertoire ranks of inferred template counts. A later analysis computed generation probabilities with a VDJ recombination model fitted to out-of-frame rearrangements, and checked the results against IGoR. Hypergeometric tests were used in a later analysis to score TCR-TCR, TCR-HLA and TCR-CMV co-occurrence, with a repertoire-size bias correction applied to the TCR pairs. In a later analysis, false discovery rates were estimated by permuting HLA or CMV assignments 20 times. In a later analysis, co-occurring TCRs were grouped with DBSCAN, and TCRdist sequence similarity was added when clustering was performed within HLA-allele-positive subsets. Repertoires with fewer than 30,000 or more than 120,000 public chains were left out of co-occurrence clustering, as were about five repertoires with anomalous nucleotide sharing. TCRdb re-hosts the immuneACCESS table, in-frame sequences only. Its copies lack some clones; in the studies checked, an unresolved V gene accounts for under half of them, and the cause for the rest is not known. That table gives V, J and clone size, and the DNA gave D and trimming. The sample records 150,000 or so clones, roughly four fifths of which are singletons. More than 0.8% of the sample belongs to the ten largest clones.

The cohort was made up of under 800 healthy bone marrow donors. Cohort members were all nominally healthy when sampled, although unrecorded immune exposures were likely present. The donor was CMV seronegative and belonged to the group of more than 300 seronegative cohort members. Every donor gave a peripheral blood sample, and the peripheral blood mononuclear cells from that sample were used for TCR beta sequencing. The Qiagen DNeasy Blood Extraction Kit was used to extract genomic DNA from the blood cell samples. The CDR3 runs 12 amino acids, cysteine and phenylalanine included. Just CDR3 DNA is preserved here, 36 bases in frame from base 1. CDR1 and CDR2 were assigned from the germline V gene as SGHVS and FQNEAQ. V loses 2 bases, J loses 6 bases, and the germline ends lie 8 bases apart. These data come from a study of cytomegalovirus exposure and HLA in healthy donors (dated by TCRdb to about 2017). Regarding the complete study: In an earlier analysis of several hundred of the donors, less than 350 Gb of sequence data and 120 million or so unique TCR beta sequences from about 179 million T cells were reported. Because of strong linkage in the cohort, roughly five DR-DQ haplotypes were treated as single units for association and clustering. All discovery cohort repertoires had been generated on a single sequencing platform. Along with the roughly 670-subject first cohort, a separate validation cohort of over a hundred different subjects was used. Among the roughly 410 genotyped donors, around 81% belonged to the genetic ancestry cluster associated with self-reported Caucasian donors. In a later genetic analysis, genome-wide SNP genotypes for about 65% of the 666 donors were used, and that subset was treated as a discovery cohort. Rather than using new phenotypic data, the later analysis identified candidate immune exposures from TCR beta sequences and from how often those sequences occurred across donors. To predict cytomegalovirus infection status, the study combined high-throughput TCR immunosequencing, statistical association of individual TCRs with disease status, and machine learning. Both class I and class II loci were covered by HLA typing, at four-digit resolution. An early release covering some 640 HLA-typed donors comprised about 300 gigabases of sequencing data and roughly 85 million unique TCR sequences. Alongside the repertoire data, information on donor age, sex, ethnicity and CMV serostatus was compiled. Typing coverage varied by locus: roughly 629-640 donors for A, B, C, DRB1 and DQB1; approximately 560 for DQA1; around 570 for DPA1; some 470 for DPB1. The study aimed to test whether signatures of past pathogen exposure could be identified by cataloging public T cell receptors. An earlier analysis of 587 of the donors used high-throughput TCR beta sequencing to judge whether each TCR beta V gene segment behaved as functional or pseudogenic. Across approximately 400 genotyped donors of the cohort, an average of approximately 240,000 unique TCR beta nucleotide sequences per donor were sequenced, and about a sixth of those sequences were non-productive. The T cell repertoires of around 730 subjects were profiled by immunosequencing and related to cytomegalovirus serostatus. A later analysis re-examined previously published TCR beta repertoires from more than 600 donors and added high-resolution HLA genotyping to investigate patterns of TCR occurrence. The full study reports these points: A later analysis found that most CMV-associated TCR beta chains appeared HLA-restricted, with HLA associations seemingly driven largely by CMV exposure. A later genetic analysis reported fewer N-insertions in productive TCRs among donors in an Asian-associated ancestry cluster than the roughly 700-donor mean. Linkage disequilibrium might explain the correlated functional status among segregating V segments, but an unknown experimental factor could not be ruled out. The 87-base-pair reads could not distinguish some IMGT-functional V segments, including TRBV6-2 and TRBV6-3, so those segments were excluded. According to a later analysis, parvovirus B19, influenza, CMV and Epstein-Barr virus appeared linked to several top co-occurrence clusters. According to a later analysis, TCR association rates differed among HLA loci, with DRB1 alleles showing the most associated TCRs and HLA-C alleles showing the fewest. CMV serostatus was the only immune exposure information available for the cohort. According to the authors, the approach could potentially be generalized to other disease states and immunological phenotypes. Assigning TCR associations to individual alleles was difficult when HLA alleles, especially DR and DQ, strongly co-occurred. The classifier was reported to diagnose cytomegalovirus status with high specificity and sensitivity in both the original and validation cohorts. This cohort had only TCR beta chains sequenced, and the lack of alpha or paired-chain data limited which features could be detected. Most TCR sequences were seen in very few donors, while some public TCRs were found in many individuals. An association between a missense DCLRE1C variant and V-gene and J-gene trimming of TCR beta chains was found in a later genetic analysis and replicated in an independent cohort. The study gave a list of some 150 TCR beta chains associated with cytomegalovirus. In an earlier analysis of some 500 of the donors, most TCR beta V segments were observed in productive rearrangements about 90% or about 30% of the time, broadly matching IMGT annotations. A cluster of highly shared sequence variants was judged likely to represent a technical artifact of the sequencing pipeline. A later analysis found that HLA-associated TCR beta chains were more clonally expanded and had lower generation probabilities than equally common non-associated chains. A later analysis associated about 18,000 TCR beta sequences with specific HLA alleles at a false discovery rate of 0.05. Because counts were too low, seventeen rarely observed V segments, including chromosome 9 orphons, were excluded from the earlier analysis of roughly 580 of the donors. Three of the identified cytomegalovirus-associated TCR beta chains were confirmed in vitro to be specific for cytomegalovirus antigens. Presence/absence analyses assumed roughly uniform sequencing depth across donors, an assumption that may not hold. A further reported finding was that TCR beta sequences accurately predicted the HLA-A and HLA-B alleles for most subjects in the first cohort. Because HLA typing was missing for some donors at each locus, association tests included only the typed subset.

The chain employs TRBV7-8 and TRBJ2-7; the D gene cannot be named for sure. The origin of this receptor is a middle-aged woman in good health and CMV-seronegative. The source material was PBMCs. Here is the DNA: TGTGCCAGCAGCTTAAAGGCAGGCGAGCAGTACTTC. Its product reads: CASSLKAGEQYF. With the portions outside the CDR3 filled from the reference TRBV7-8 and TRBJ2-7 genes, the complete variable region becomes GAGVSQSPRYKVAKRGQDVALRCDPISGHVSLFWYQQALGQGPEFLTYFQNEAQLDKSGLPSDRFFAERPEGSVSTLKIQRTQQEDSAVYLCASSLKAGEQYFGPGTRLTVT.